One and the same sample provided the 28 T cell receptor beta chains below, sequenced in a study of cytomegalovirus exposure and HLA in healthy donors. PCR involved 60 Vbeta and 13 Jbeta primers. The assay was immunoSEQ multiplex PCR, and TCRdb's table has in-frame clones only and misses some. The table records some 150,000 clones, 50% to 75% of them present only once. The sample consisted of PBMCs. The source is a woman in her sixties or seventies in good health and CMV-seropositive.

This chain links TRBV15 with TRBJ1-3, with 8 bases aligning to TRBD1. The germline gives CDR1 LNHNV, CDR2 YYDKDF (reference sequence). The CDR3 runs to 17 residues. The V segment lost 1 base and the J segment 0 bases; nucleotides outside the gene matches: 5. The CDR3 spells CATSRVPQGDSGNTIYF. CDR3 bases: TGTGCCACCAGCAGAGTCCCACAGGGGGACTCTGGAAACACCATATATTTT.

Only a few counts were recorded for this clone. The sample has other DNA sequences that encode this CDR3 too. The CDR3 protein is CASSFRDRQETQYF. For the CDR3, the DNA is TGTGCCAGCAGCTTCCGGGACAGACAAGAGACCCAGTACTTC. The chain links TRBV5-4 to TRBJ2-5; TRBD1 matches 7 bases. The ends lost 2 bases at V and 2 bases at J; junction bases unmatched: 3. The CDR3 extends over 14 amino acids. CDR1 is SGHNT, CDR2 YYREEE, per germline (reference sequence).

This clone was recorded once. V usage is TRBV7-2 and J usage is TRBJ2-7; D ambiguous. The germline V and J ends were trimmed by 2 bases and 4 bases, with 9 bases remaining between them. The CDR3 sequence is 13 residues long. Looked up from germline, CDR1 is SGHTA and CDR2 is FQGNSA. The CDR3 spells CASSLSIEYEQYF. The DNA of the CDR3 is TGTGCCAGCAGCTTAAGTATAGAGTACGAGCAGTACTTC.

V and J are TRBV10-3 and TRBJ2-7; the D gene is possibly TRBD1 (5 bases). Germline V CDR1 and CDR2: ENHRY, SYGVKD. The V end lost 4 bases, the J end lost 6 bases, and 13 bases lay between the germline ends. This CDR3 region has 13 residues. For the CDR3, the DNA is TGTGCCATCAGTGGGCAGGGATTAGGCGAGCAGTACTTC. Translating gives CAISGQGLGEQYF.

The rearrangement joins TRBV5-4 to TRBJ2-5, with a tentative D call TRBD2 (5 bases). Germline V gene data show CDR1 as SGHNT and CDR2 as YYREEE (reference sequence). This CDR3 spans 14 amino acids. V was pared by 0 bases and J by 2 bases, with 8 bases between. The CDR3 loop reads CASSLGAVQETQYF. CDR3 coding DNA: TGTGCCAGCAGCTTGGGAGCGGTACAAGAGACCCAGTACTTC.

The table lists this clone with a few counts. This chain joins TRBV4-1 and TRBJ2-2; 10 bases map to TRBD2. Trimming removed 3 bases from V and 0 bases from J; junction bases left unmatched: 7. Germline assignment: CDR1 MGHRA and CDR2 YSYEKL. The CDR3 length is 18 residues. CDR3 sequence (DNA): TGCGCCAGCAGCCAGCTAGCGGGAGAGCCCACGAACACCGGGGAGCTGTTTTTT. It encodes CASSQLAGEPTNTGELFF.

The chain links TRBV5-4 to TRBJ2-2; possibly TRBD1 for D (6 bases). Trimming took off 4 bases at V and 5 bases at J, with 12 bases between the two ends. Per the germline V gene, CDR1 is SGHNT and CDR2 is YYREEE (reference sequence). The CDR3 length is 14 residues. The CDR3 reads CASSKDRFTGELFF. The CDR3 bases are TGTGCCAGCAGCAAGGACAGATTTACCGGGGAGCTGTTTTTT.

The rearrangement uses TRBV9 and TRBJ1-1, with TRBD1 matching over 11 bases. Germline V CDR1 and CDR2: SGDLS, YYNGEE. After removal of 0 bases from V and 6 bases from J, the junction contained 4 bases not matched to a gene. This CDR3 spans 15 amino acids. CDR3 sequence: CASSVVGTGGSEAFF. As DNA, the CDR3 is TGTGCCAGCAGCGTAGTAGGGACAGGGGGATCTGAAGCTTTCTTT.

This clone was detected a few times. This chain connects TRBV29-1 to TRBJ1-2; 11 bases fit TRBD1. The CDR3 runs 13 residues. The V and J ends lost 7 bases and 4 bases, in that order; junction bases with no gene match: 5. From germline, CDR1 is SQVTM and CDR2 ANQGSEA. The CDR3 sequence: CSAGQGAGYGYTF. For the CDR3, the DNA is TGCAGCGCCGGACAGGGGGCGGGCTATGGCTACACCTTC. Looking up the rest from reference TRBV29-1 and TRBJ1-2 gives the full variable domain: SAVISQKPSRDICQRGTSLTIQCQVDSQVTMMFWYRQQPGQSLTLIATANQGSEATYESGFVIDKFPISRPNLTFSTLTVSNMSPEDSSIYLCSAGQGAGYGYTFGSGTRLTVV.

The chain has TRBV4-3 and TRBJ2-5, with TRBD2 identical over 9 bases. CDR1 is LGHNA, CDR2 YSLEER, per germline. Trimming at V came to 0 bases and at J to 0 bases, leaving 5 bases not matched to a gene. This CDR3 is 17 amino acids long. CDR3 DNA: TGCGCCAGCAGCCAAGATCTTGCTAGCGGGGACCAAGAGACCCAGTACTTC. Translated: CASSQDLASGDQETQYF.

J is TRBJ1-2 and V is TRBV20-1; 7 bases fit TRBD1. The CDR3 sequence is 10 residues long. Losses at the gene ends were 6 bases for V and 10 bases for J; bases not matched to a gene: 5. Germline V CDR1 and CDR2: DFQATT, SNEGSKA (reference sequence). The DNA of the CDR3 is TGCAGTGCAAACGACAGGGTCTACACCTTC. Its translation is CSANDRVYTF.

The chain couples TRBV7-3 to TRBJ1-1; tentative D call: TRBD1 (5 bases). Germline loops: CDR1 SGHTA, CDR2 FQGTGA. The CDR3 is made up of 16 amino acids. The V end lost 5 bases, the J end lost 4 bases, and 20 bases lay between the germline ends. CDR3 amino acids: CASSLLGRGLSTEAFF. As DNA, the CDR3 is TGTGCCAGCAGCCTACTGGGACGGGGACTAAGCACTGAAGCTTTCTTT.

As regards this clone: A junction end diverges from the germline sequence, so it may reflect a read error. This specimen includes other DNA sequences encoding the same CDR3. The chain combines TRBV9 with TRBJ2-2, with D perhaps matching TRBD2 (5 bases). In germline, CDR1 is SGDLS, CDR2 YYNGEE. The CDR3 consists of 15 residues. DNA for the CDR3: TGTGCCAGCAGCGTAGAGCTAACGAACACCGGGGAGTTGTTTTTT. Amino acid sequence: CASSVELTNTGELFF.

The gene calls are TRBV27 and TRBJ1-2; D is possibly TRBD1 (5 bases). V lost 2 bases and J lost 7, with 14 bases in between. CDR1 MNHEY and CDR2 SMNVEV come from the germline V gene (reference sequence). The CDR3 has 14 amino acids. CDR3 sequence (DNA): TGTGCCAGCAGTTTAGTTGGGACTTGGGGTGGCTACACCTTC. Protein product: CASSLVGTWGGYTF.

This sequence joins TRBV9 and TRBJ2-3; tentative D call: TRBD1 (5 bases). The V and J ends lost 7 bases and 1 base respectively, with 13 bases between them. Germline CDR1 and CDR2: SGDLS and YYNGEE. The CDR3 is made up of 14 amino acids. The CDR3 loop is CASGARVGTDTQYF. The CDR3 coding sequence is TGTGCCAGCGGGGCCCGGGTCGGCACAGATACGCAGTATTTT.

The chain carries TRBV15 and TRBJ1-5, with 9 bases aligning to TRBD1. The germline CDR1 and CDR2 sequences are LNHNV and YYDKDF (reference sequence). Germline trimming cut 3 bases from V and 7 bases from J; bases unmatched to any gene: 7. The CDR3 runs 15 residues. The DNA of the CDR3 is TGTGCCACCAGCAGGGAAGGGACAGGGCGACAGCCCCAGCATTTT. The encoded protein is CATSREGTGRQPQHF.

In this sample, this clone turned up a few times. The CDR3: CSVEGTSRLTDTQYF. The DNA for the CDR3 is TGCAGCGTTGAAGGGACTAGTCGATTAACAGATACGCAGTATTTT. V gene TRBV29-1 combines with J gene TRBJ2-3; 7 bases agree with TRBD2. V shed 1 base and J 3 bases; nucleotides not matched to a gene: 7. CDR1 and CDR2 (germline): SQVTM, ANQGSEA. CDR3 size: 15 residues.

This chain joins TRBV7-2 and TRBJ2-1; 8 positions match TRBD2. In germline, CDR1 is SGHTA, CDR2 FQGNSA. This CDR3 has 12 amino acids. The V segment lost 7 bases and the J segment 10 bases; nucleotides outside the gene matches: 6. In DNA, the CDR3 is TGTGCCAGCACTATATCGGGGGGGGAGCAGTTCTTC. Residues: CASTISGGEQFF.

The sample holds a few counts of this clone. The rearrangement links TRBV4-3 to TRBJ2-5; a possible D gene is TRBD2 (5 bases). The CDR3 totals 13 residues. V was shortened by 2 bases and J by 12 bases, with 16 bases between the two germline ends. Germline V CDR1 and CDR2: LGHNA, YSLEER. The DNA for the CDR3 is TGCGCCAGCAGCCAAAAAATAGGACTGGGAGAGTACTTC. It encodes CASSQKIGLGEYF.

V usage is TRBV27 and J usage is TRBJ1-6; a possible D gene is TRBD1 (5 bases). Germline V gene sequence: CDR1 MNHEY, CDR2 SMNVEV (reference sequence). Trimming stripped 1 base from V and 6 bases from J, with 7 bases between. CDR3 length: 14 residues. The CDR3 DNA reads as TGTGCCAGCAGTTTATTACAGGCTAATTCACCCCTCCACTTT. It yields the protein CASSLLQANSPLHF.

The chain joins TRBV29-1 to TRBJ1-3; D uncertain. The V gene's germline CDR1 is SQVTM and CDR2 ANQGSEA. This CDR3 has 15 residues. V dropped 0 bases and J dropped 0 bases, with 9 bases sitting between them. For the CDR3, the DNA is TGCAGCGTTGAAGAATCACGAGCCTCTGGAAACACCATATATTTT. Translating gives CSVEESRASGNTIYF. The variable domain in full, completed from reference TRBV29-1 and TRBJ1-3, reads SAVISQKPSRDICQRGTSLTIQCQVDSQVTMMFWYRQQPGQSLTLIATANQGSEATYESGFVIDKFPISRPNLTFSTLTVSNMSPEDSSIYLCSVEESRASGNTIYFGEGSWLTVV.

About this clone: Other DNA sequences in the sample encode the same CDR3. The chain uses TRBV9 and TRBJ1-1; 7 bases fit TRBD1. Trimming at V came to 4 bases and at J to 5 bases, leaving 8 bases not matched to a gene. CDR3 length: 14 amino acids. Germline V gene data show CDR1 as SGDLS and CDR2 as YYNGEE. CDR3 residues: CASSSNRGRTEAFF. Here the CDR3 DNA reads TGTGCCAGCAGCTCGAACAGGGGACGGACTGAAGCTTTCTTT.

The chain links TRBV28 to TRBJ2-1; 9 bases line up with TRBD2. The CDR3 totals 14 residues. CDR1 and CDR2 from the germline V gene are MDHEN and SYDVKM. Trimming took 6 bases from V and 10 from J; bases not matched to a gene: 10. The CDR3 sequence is CASSSGTSINEQFF. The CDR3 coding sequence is TGTGCCAGCAGCTCCGGGACTAGCATTAACGAGCAGTTCTTC.

The CDR3 bases are TGTGCCAGCTTTAAAAGGACTAGCGGAACAGATACGCAGTATTTT. Its translation: CASFKRTSGTDTQYF. The chain links TRBV6-1 to TRBJ2-3, with 10 bases aligning to TRBD2. Germline CDR1 reads MNHNS; CDR2 reads SASEGT. CDR3 length: 15 residues. Losses at the gene ends were 8 bases for V and 3 bases for J; bases not matched to a gene: 8.

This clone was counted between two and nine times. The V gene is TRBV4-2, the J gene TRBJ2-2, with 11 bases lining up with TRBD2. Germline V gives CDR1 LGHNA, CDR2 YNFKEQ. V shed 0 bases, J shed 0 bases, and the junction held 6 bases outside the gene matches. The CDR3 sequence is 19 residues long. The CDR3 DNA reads TGTGCCAGCAGCCAAGAGGTAGCGGGAGGGCCAACGAACACCGGGGAGCTGTTTTTT. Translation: CASSQEVAGGPTNTGELFF.

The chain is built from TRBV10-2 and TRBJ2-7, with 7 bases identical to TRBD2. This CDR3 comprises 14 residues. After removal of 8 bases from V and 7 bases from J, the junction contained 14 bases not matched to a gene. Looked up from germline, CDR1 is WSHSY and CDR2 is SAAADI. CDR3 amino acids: CASRWEGIQKEQYF. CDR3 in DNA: TGCGCCAGCCGGTGGGAGGGCATCCAGAAAGAGCAGTACTTC.

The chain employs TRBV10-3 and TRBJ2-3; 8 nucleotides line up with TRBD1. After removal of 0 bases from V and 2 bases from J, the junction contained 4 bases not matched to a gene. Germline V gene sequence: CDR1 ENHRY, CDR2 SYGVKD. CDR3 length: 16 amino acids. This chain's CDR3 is CAISESTGAPTDTQYF. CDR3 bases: TGTGCCATCAGTGAGTCGACAGGGGCCCCCACAGATACGCAGTATTTT.

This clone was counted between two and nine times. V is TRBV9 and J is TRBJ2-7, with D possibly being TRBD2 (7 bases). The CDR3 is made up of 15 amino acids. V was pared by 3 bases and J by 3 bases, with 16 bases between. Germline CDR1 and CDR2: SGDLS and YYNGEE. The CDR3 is CASSAGGLVGYEQYF. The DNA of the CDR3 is TGTGCCAGCAGCGCCGGGGGGCTAGTCGGCTACGAGCAGTACTTC.